The 25 T cell receptor beta chains below all came from one sample that was sequenced in a study of shared clonotypes between healthy human individuals. Generated by immunoSEQ multiplex PCR, the TCRdb table keeps only in-frame clones and is missing some. The sample consists of some 2.4 million clones, approximately 93% of them appearing once. The sequenced sample was naive CD4+ T cells from PBMCs. Subset: CD45RA+ positively selected. These receptor sequences come from a man aged 18 to 29 in good health. Some clones in this sample may be carry-over from other donors' samples.

The chain carries TRBV5-8 and TRBJ2-3, with 9 bases matching TRBD2. Germline CDR1 and CDR2: SGHTS and YDEGEE. V was pared by 0 bases and J by 5 bases, with 10 bases of the junction left unmatched. The CDR3 is made up of 17 amino acids. This CDR3 reads CASSLGVGGRAVDTQYF. The CDR3 DNA follows: TGTGCCAGCAGCTTGGGAGTGGGCGGGAGGGCCGTAGATACGCAGTATTTT.

This clone was detected only once. V usage is TRBV28 and J usage is TRBJ1-4; TRBD1 might be the D (6 bases). V was shortened by 8 bases and J by 4 bases, with 11 bases between the two germline ends. The CDR3 covers 13 residues. The germline gives CDR1 MDHEN, CDR2 SYDVKM. CDR3 bases: TGTGCCAGCGCGGACAGAATTAATGAAAAACTGTTTTTT. This gives the protein CASADRINEKLFF.

This chain links TRBV6-1 with TRBJ2-1, with TRBD1 matching over 7 bases. From germline, CDR1 is MNHNS and CDR2 SASEGT. The V gene end was trimmed by 5 bases and the J gene end by 2 bases; junction bases not matched to a gene: 3. The CDR3 spans 14 residues. CDR3 nucleotide sequence: TGTGCCAGCAGTAGGGACAGAACCTACAATGAGCAGTTCTTC. Protein sequence: CASSRDRTYNEQFF.

This chain links TRBV7-3 with TRBJ2-6; D is uncertain. Germline V lookup: CDR1 SGHTA, CDR2 FQGTGA. The V gene lost 5 bases and the J gene lost 1 base, with 12 bases spanning the gap. The CDR3 has 16 amino acids. CDR3 sequence reads: CASSPGPVSGANVLTF. Written as DNA, the CDR3 is TGTGCCAGCAGCCCCGGACCCGTATCTGGGGCCAACGTCCTGACTTTC.

The chain links TRBV6-5 to TRBJ2-2, with a weak D call TRBD1 (6 bases). The germline V gene encodes CDR1 MNHEY and CDR2 SVGAGI. The ends were cut back, 2 bases at V and 3 bases at J, with 10 bases in the middle. The CDR3 extends over 15 amino acids. The DNA for the CDR3 is TGTGCCAGCAGTTACGCAGGGGTAGACACCGGGGAGCTGTTTTTT. This gives the protein CASSYAGVDTGELFF.

The V call is TRBV5-1, the J call TRBJ2-1; D call uncertain. The germline gives CDR1 SGHRS, CDR2 YFSETQ. CDR3 length equals 14 residues. V shed 0 bases and J shed 5 bases, with 9 bases lying between them. CDR3 nucleotides: TGCGCCAGCAGCTTGGCCGGTCAGGACAATGAGCAGTTCTTC. This translates into CASSLAGQDNEQFF.

The chain couples TRBV7-8 to TRBJ2-3; 10 nucleotides agree with TRBD2. The germline CDR1 and CDR2 sequences are SGHVS and FQNEAQ. Losses at the gene ends were 6 bases for V and 2 bases for J; bases not matched to a gene: 8. CDR3 length: 16 residues. CDR3 nucleotide sequence: TGTGCCAGCAGACGACGGACTAGCGGAATCACAGATACGCAGTATTTT. Residues: CASRRRTSGITDTQYF.

The chain joins TRBV27 to TRBJ2-6; D uncertain. CDR3 length: 17 residues. V dropped 4 bases and J dropped 2 bases, with 15 bases sitting between them. From germline, CDR1 is MNHEY and CDR2 SMNVEV (reference sequence). The chain's CDR3 is CASSSSMGIPGANVLTF. In DNA, the CDR3 is TGTGCCAGCAGTTCGAGTATGGGGATACCTGGGGCCAACGTCCTGACTTTC.

The chain employs TRBV29-1 and TRBJ2-7; D remains ambiguous. Germline V gene sequence: CDR1 SQVTM, CDR2 ANQGSEA. This CDR3 has 14 residues. Trimming shortened V by 4 bases and J by 2 bases, and 15 bases separated the two germline ends. The CDR3, as DNA: TGCAGCGTTGTAAAGGGTATCGGTGCCTACGAGCAGTACTTC. Its protein product is CSVVKGIGAYEQYF.

The V gene is TRBV30, the J gene TRBJ1-3, with D perhaps matching TRBD1 (6 bases). This CDR3 is built from 12 residues. Germline-derived CDR1 and CDR2 are GTSNPN and SVGIG (reference sequence). V dropped 3 bases and J dropped 6 bases, with 9 bases sitting between them. The CDR3 nucleotides are TGTGCCTGGAGACAGGGTCAAAACACCATATATTTT. It codes for CAWRQGQNTIYF.

This sequence joins TRBV4-2 and TRBJ2-1; 9 bases fit TRBD2. Germline V lookup: CDR1 LGHNA, CDR2 YNFKEQ. CDR3 length: 11 residues. The trim removed 3 bases at V and 13 bases at J, leaving 1 base unmatched. CDR3 nucleotide sequence: TGTGCCAGCAGCCAGGGGACTAGCCAGTTCTTC. Its protein is CASSQGTSQFF.

The chain carries TRBV11-2 and TRBJ1-1; D might be TRBD1 (5 bases). Trimming took 1 base from V and 11 from J, leaving 11 bases between them. The germline gives CDR1 SGHAT, CDR2 FQNNGV. The CDR3 has 12 amino acids. The CDR3 region has the DNA TGTGCCAGCAGCTTAGGCGGGGGACTCGCTTTCTTT. Translated: CASSLGGGLAFF.

Notes on this clone: This sample also contains other DNA sequences that code for the same CDR3. The J gene is TRBJ1-1, the V gene TRBV5-1; D unclear. CDR1 is SGHRS, CDR2 YFSETQ, per germline. The V end lost 4 bases, the J end lost 0 bases, and 10 bases lay between the germline ends. The CDR3 extends over 14 amino acids. This chain's CDR3 is CASSRGGLNTEAFF. CDR3 nucleotide sequence: TGCGCCAGCAGCCGCGGAGGACTGAACACTGAAGCTTTCTTT.

The chain is built from TRBV19 and TRBJ1-2; D unclear. Per germline, CDR1 LNHDA and CDR2 SQIVND (reference sequence). The CDR3 runs to 12 residues. The V end was cut by 8 bases, the J end by 8 bases, with 15 bases between. The CDR3 sequence is CASSGRSQGYTF. CDR3 in DNA: TGTGCCAGTTCGGGCCGCTCGCAGGGCTACACCTTC.

The V and J genes are TRBV28 and TRBJ2-5; D unresolved. Trimming took off 2 bases at V and 5 bases at J, with 9 bases between the two ends. Germline CDR1 and CDR2: MDHEN and SYDVKM. This CDR3 has 13 amino acids. This CDR3 is CASSLGPRETQYF. The DNA for the CDR3 is TGTGCCAGCAGTTTAGGGCCCAGGGAGACCCAGTACTTC.

The chain has TRBV7-6 and TRBJ2-7; D remains unclear. The CDR3 is 14 residues long. Germline loops: CDR1 SGHVS, CDR2 FNYEAQ. Trimming cost V 1 base and J 6 bases, with 13 bases left between them. The CDR3 DNA reads TGTGCCAGCAGCTTAGTTGCAAATCGCGGCGAGCAGTACTTC. The encoded protein is CASSLVANRGEQYF.

The V and J genes are TRBV7-2 and TRBJ1-3, with D perhaps TRBD1 (5 bases). The CDR3 consists of 15 residues. CDR1 is SGHTA and CDR2 is FQGNSA in the germline V gene. Trimming removed 5 bases from V and 8 bases from J, with 19 bases in between. CDR3 DNA: TGTGCCAGCAGCCCCTCGGGACTCCCAGGAGACACCATATATTTT. It translates to CASSPSGLPGDTIYF. The full variable domain, in which reference TRBV7-2 and TRBJ1-3 provide the parts outside the CDR3, is GAGVSQSPSNKVTEKGKDVELRCDPISGHTALYWYRQSLGQGLEFLIYFQGNSAPDKSGLPSDRFSAERTGGSVSTLTIQRTQQEDSAVYLCASSPSGLPGDTIYFGEGSWLTVV.

This chain uses TRBV7-3 with TRBJ2-7; D possibly corresponds to TRBD2 (6 bases). From germline, CDR1 is SGHTA and CDR2 FQGTGA. The CDR3 has 14 residues. Trimming shortened V by 5 bases and J by 0 bases, and 11 bases separated the two germline ends. CDR3: CASSLLGSSYEQYF. The CDR3 DNA is TGTGCCAGCAGCCTCCTCGGGAGCTCCTACGAGCAGTACTTC.

The chain couples TRBV7-8 to TRBJ2-1, with D unclear. The CDR3 contains 13 residues. V lost 5 bases, J lost 7 bases, and 12 bases lay in between. Germline V CDR1 and CDR2: SGHVS, FQNEAQ. CDR3 in DNA: TGTGCCAGCAGCCCCAGCCCCGGGAATGAGCAGTTCTTC. Amino acids: CASSPSPGNEQFF.

This clone was found once. The V gene is TRBV5-1, the J gene TRBJ2-3, with unresolved D. Between the trimmed V and J ends, which lost 5 bases and 2 bases, there was a span of 12 bases. Germline CDR1 SGHRS, CDR2 YFSETQ. This CDR3 is 14 amino acids long. The CDR3 DNA reads as TGCGCCAGCAGTTTTACATCGATCACAGATACGCAGTATTTT. Amino acid sequence: CASSFTSITDTQYF.

This rearrangement joins TRBV9 to TRBJ1-2; no clear D. This CDR3 has 14 amino acids. Trimming left V 3 bases short and J 0 bases short, with 9 bases between. The germline gives CDR1 SGDLS, CDR2 YYNGEE. CDR3: CASSATGANYGYTF. The CDR3 coding sequence is TGTGCCAGCAGCGCTACGGGAGCTAACTATGGCTACACCTTC.

The gene calls are TRBV2 and TRBJ1-3, with 9 bases identical to TRBD1. Germline lookup yields CDR1 SNHLY and CDR2 FYNNEI. The J segment lost 8 bases and the V segment lost 6 bases, leaving 8 bases of the junction unmatched. The CDR3 has 14 amino acids. CDR3: CASRTGGGVHTIYF. The DNA for the CDR3 is TGTGCCAGCAGAACAGGGGGCGGAGTACACACCATATATTTT.

This clone was observed once. Other nucleotide sequences from this sample produce the same CDR3. This sequence joins TRBV7-2 and TRBJ1-5; D remains unclear. The length of the CDR3 is 15 residues. Per germline, CDR1 SGHTA and CDR2 FQGNSA. Trimming pared 1 base from V and 0 bases from J, leaving 7 bases between. The CDR3 DNA follows: TGTGCCAGCAGCTTAGGGGGTTCTAGCAATCAGCCCCAGCATTTT. Translation gives CASSLGGSSNQPQHF.

This rearrangement joins TRBV6-1 to TRBJ1-4, with D tentatively TRBD1 (6 bases). Trimming pared 6 bases from V and 4 bases from J, leaving 12 bases between. The CDR3 covers 14 residues. Germline loops: CDR1 MNHNS, CDR2 SASEGT. The CDR3 loop reads CASSADSFNEKLFF. CDR3 DNA: TGTGCCAGCAGCGCGGACAGCTTTAATGAAAAACTGTTTTTT.

This clone was recorded once. The chain is built from TRBV28 and TRBJ2-1, with D tentatively TRBD2 (6 bases). Germline lookup yields CDR1 MDHEN and CDR2 SYDVKM. Trimming stripped 2 bases from V and 6 bases from J, with 14 bases between. The CDR3 totals 15 residues. The CDR3 here is CASSLGIVGGNEQFF. CDR3 DNA: TGTGCCAGCAGTTTAGGGATAGTCGGGGGCAATGAGCAGTTCTTC.